Listed below are T cell receptor beta chains from one sample, sequenced in a study of T cell repertoires in cytomegalovirus infection. These receptors have no known antigen. TCRdb reanalysed the reads using MiXCR and keeps one entry per CDR3 protein. Among around 78,000 distinct CDR3 sequences listed, 20% to 30% were seen once. The sample here was CD8+ T cells from cultured PBMCs, taken from culture after CMV antigen stimulation. These receptor sequences come from a human donor in good health (CMV status not recorded). Some clones in this sample may be carry-over from other donors' samples. Both conserved end residues are part of each CDR3. A D gene is named only where the DNA matches it firmly. A row's size may be missing; if present it is once, few, many or a size class.

j_call clone_size d_call cdr3_length v_call cdr3_aa cdr3_nt
TRBJ2-7 NA NA 14 TRBV10-3 CAISETDGTYEQYF TGTGCCATCAGTGAGACCGACGGAACCTACGAGCAGTACTTC
TRBJ2-3 many TRBD2 16 TRBV7-9 CASRTTSGGAPDTQYF TGTGCCAGCAGGACCACTAGCGGGGGGGCCCCAGATACGCAGTATTTT
TRBJ2-3 NA TRBD2 15 TRBV6-6 CASGGTSGSTDTQYF TGTGCCAGCGGAGGGACTAGCGGGAGCACAGATACGCAGTATTTT
TRBJ2-3 NA TRBD2 17 TRBV4-1 CASSQESSGRRTDTQYF TGCGCCAGCAGCCAAGAATCCAGCGGGAGAAGGACAGATACGCAGTATTTT
TRBJ1-3 few NA 16 TRBV28 CASSFGSTGSGNTIYF TGTGCCAGCAGTTTTGGCTCGACGGGCTCTGGAAACACCATATATTTT
TRBJ1-1 NA NA 14 TRBV9 CASSPEVMNTEAFF TGTGCCAGCAGCCCAGAAGTCATGAACACTGAAGCTTTCTTT
TRBJ1-2 few NA 13 TRBV12-5 CASGFDSYYGYTF TGTGCTAGTGGTTTCGACAGCTACTATGGCTACACCTTC
TRBJ2-1 NA NA 14 TRBV20-1 CSTQGGVLDFEQFF TGCAGTACCCAGGGCGGGGTCTTAGATTTTGAGCAGTTCTTC
TRBJ2-7 many TRBD2 17 TRBV7-2 CASSFPGTSGNSYEQYF TGTGCCAGCAGCTTCCCCGGGACTAGCGGGAACTCCTACGAGCAGTACTTC
TRBJ2-7 NA NA 12 TRBV30 CAWSETGVEQYF TGTGCCTGGAGTGAGACGGGGGTGGAGCAGTACTTC
TRBJ2-3 NA TRBD2 18 TRBV20-1 CSARDASGTAPITDTQYF TGCAGTGCTAGAGATGCTAGCGGGACCGCCCCTATCACAGATACGCAGTATTTT
TRBJ1-1 many TRBD1 15 TRBV7-9 CASSLGQGEGTEAFF TGTGCCAGCAGCTTAGGCCAGGGGGAGGGTACTGAAGCTTTCTTT
TRBJ2-2 few NA 14 TRBV6-1 CASSLWRYTGELFF TGTGCCAGCAGCTTGTGGCGATACACCGGGGAGCTGTTTTTT
TRBJ2-3 many NA 15 TRBV7-2 CASSLGHTSTDTQYF TGTGCCAGCAGCTTAGGCCATACAAGCACAGATACGCAGTATTTT
TRBJ2-1 NA TRBD1 12 TRBV27 CASSHRGNEQFF TGTGCCAGCAGTCACAGGGGAAATGAGCAGTTCTTC
TRBJ2-5 many TRBD2 16 TRBV7-9 CASSPQTSGVSETQYF TGTGCCAGCAGCCCCCAGACTAGCGGGGTTTCGGAGACCCAGTACTTC
TRBJ2-7 many NA 15 TRBV11-2 CASSLGWFFSYEQYF TGTGCCAGCAGCTTAGGGTGGTTCTTCTCCTACGAGCAGTACTTC
TRBJ2-7 few NA 13 TRBV7-9 CASSLGETDEQYF TGTGCCAGCAGCTTAGGGGAGACGGATGAGCAGTACTTC
TRBJ2-2 many TRBD1 19 TRBV7-8 CASSLEWRDRVTGTGELFF TGTGCCAGCAGCTTAGAATGGAGGGACAGGGTTACGGGCACCGGGGAGCTGTTTTTT
TRBJ2-2 NA TRBD2 17 TRBV5-1 CASSFGGLAGVSGELFF TGCGCCAGCAGCTTCGGAGGACTAGCGGGAGTGTCCGGGGAGCTGTTTTTT
TRBJ1-1 NA NA 13 TRBV5-1 CASSTSEHLGAFF TGCGCCAGCAGCACCTCAGAGCACCTCGGTGCTTTCTTT
TRBJ2-7 NA NA 13 TRBV3-1 CASSQDSTSEQYF TGTGCCAGCAGCCAAGATTCAACAAGCGAGCAGTACTTC
TRBJ1-2 NA NA 12 TRBV7-9 CASSAVDYGYTF TGTGCCAGCAGCGCCGTGGACTATGGCTACACCTTC
TRBJ2-7 few NA 15 TRBV11-2 CASSSPGVGQYEQYF TGTGCCAGCAGCTCCCCAGGTGTGGGGCAATACGAGCAGTACTTC
TRBJ2-1 many TRBD2 17 TRBV7-2 CASSSDLAASSYNEQFF TGTGCCAGCAGCTCCGATCTAGCGGCCAGCTCCTACAATGAGCAGTTCTTC
TRBJ2-3 NA NA 14 TRBV30 CAWKAGWDTDTQYF TGTGCCTGGAAGGCAGGGTGGGACACAGATACGCAGTATTTT
TRBJ2-3 NA NA 12 TRBV2 CASSVGGDTQYF TGTGCCAGCAGTGTAGGCGGAGATACGCAGTATTTT
TRBJ1-1 many NA 15 TRBV27 CASSLGRAGNTEAFF TGTGCCAGCAGTTTAGGCAGGGCAGGGAACACTGAAGCTTTCTTT
TRBJ2-1 few NA 15 TRBV7-6 CASSLSETTNNEQFF TGTGCCAGCAGCTTATCGGAGACCACTAACAATGAGCAGTTCTTC
TRBJ2-3 NA TRBD2 13 TRBV19 CASQTSGADTQYF TGTGCCAGCCAGACTAGCGGGGCAGATACGCAGTATTTT
TRBJ2-1 NA TRBD2 15 TRBV11-3 CASSLGTSQFNEQFF TGTGCCAGCAGCTTAGGGACTAGCCAATTCAATGAGCAGTTCTTC
TRBJ2-5 many NA 14 TRBV7-8 CASSLDNQRETQYF TGTGCCAGCAGCTTAGATAATCAGCGTGAGACCCAGTACTTC
TRBJ2-5 NA NA 14 TRBV7-6 CASSLGGVGETQYF TGTGCCAGCAGCTTAGGAGGAGTTGGAGAGACCCAGTACTTC
TRBJ1-1 NA NA 11 TRBV7-9 CASSFNREAFF TGTGCCAGCAGCTTTAACAGGGAAGCTTTCTTT
TRBJ2-7 NA NA 12 TRBV5-4 CASSLGTYEQYF TGTGCCAGCAGCTTGGGAACCTACGAGCAGTACTTC
TRBJ2-1 NA TRBD1 15 TRBV11-3 CASSRDRGTYNEQFF TGTGCCAGCAGCCGGGACAGGGGAACCTACAATGAGCAGTTCTTC
TRBJ2-1 many NA 15 TRBV4-2 CASSQETGIYNEQFF TGTGCCAGCAGCCAAGAAACGGGAATCTACAATGAGCAGTTCTTC
TRBJ1-1 many TRBD1 17 TRBV15 CATSTFGTGPMNTEAFF TGTGCCACCAGCACCTTCGGGACAGGGCCTATGAACACTGAAGCTTTCTTT
TRBJ1-3 NA NA 14 TRBV10-1 CASSKDSPGNTIYF TGCGCCAGCAGTAAAGACAGCCCTGGAAACACCATATATTTT
TRBJ2-1 many NA 14 TRBV12-5 CASGSRDIHNEQFF TGTGCTAGTGGTTCCCGAGACATCCACAATGAGCAGTTCTTC
TRBJ2-3 few NA 15 TRBV7-2 CASSLSYRETDTQYF TGTGCCAGCAGCTTAAGCTACAGGGAAACAGATACGCAGTATTTT
TRBJ2-7 NA NA 13 TRBV6-6 CASSYSPGEEQYF TGTGCCAGCAGTTACTCCCCAGGGGAAGAGCAGTACTTC
TRBJ2-7 many NA 13 TRBV7-6 CASSDSSSYEQYF TGTGCCAGCAGCGACAGTAGCTCCTACGAGCAGTACTTC
TRBJ2-5 few NA 15 TRBV28 CASSLMGGPQETQYF TGTGCCAGCAGTTTGATGGGGGGGCCACAAGAGACCCAGTACTTC
TRBJ2-7 many NA 14 TRBV11-2 CASSLEQGPYEQYF TGTGCCAGCAGCTTAGAACAGGGCCCGTACGAGCAGTACTTC
TRBJ2-1 NA TRBD2 18 TRBV2 CASMGGDSEVSSYNEQFF TGTGCCAGCATGGGAGGGGACTCGGAGGTGAGCTCCTACAATGAGCAGTTCTTC
TRBJ2-5 once NA 13 TRBV7-9 CASSLFGHPRQYF TGTGCCAGCAGCTTATTCGGACACCCACGCCAGTACTTC
TRBJ2-7 NA NA 16 TRBV7-6 CASSPLVAPGLREQYF TGTGCCAGCAGCCCTCTTGTTGCTCCGGGGTTACGCGAGCAGTACTTC
TRBJ1-3 NA NA 16 TRBV5-6 CASSFGWGASGNTIYF TGTGCCAGCAGCTTTGGATGGGGGGCTTCTGGAAACACCATATATTTT